This T cell receptor (beta chain) was sequenced for a study of Graves' ophthalmopathy and Graves' hyperthyroidism. Overall study: In this cohort's terms, stable hyperthyroidism meant no ophthalmopathy by 18 months of follow-up.

With V trimmed by 6 bases and J by 7 bases, 9 bases remained unmatched. The V gene's germline CDR1 is MNHEY and CDR2 SVGEGT. The CDR3 runs 16 residues. Investigators amplified TCR beta CDR3 regions from RNA transcripts. The authors performed first-round RT-PCR with HTBI primers and then a second-round multiplex PCR. TCRdb re-analysed the multiplex PCR reads in MiXCR, keeping a single row per CDR3 protein. Counted here are roughly 1.1 million distinct CDR3 sequences, about 36% occurring once; the ten biggest clones make up approximately 10%. The source is an adult man with Graves' hyperthyroidism. The chain employs TRBV6-2 or TRBV6-3 and TRBJ2-2, with 12 nucleotides matching TRBD2. Input material: peripheral blood or thyroid tissue (not recorded which). CDR3 nucleotide sequence: TGTGCCAGCAGGACTAGCGGGAGATTGATCAACGGGGAGCTGTTTTTT. Translating gives CASRTSGRLINGELFF.